This passage covers 2 T cell receptor beta chains from one sample sequenced in a study of cytomegalovirus exposure and HLA in healthy donors. Primers for the PCR totalled 60 Vbeta and 13 Jbeta. The table came from immunoSEQ multiplex PCR; TCRdb's copy has only in-frame clones and leaves some out. The sample lists fewer than 150,000 clones, about 80% occurring once. The sample comprised PBMCs. The origin of the receptors is a male donor in good health and CMV-seronegative.

This chain links TRBV20-1 with TRBJ2-5, with 7 nucleotides matching TRBD2. Germline V gene lookup returns CDR1 DFQATT and CDR2 SNEGSKA (reference sequence). The CDR3 extends over 11 amino acids. Losses at the gene ends were 0 bases for V and 14 bases for J; bases not matched to a gene: 6. DNA of the CDR3: TGCAGTGCTAGAGATCAGAGGACTAGATACTTC. Protein sequence: CSARDQRTRYF.

The chain carries TRBV9 and TRBJ2-2; D unclear. Germline CDR1 reads SGDLS; CDR2 reads YYNGEE. The CDR3 consists of 16 residues. Trimming cost V 1 base and J 2 bases, with 12 bases left between them. CDR3 sequence: CASSVSGASNTGELFF. DNA of the CDR3: TGTGCCAGCAGCGTATCAGGTGCTTCCAACACCGGGGAGCTGTTTTTT.